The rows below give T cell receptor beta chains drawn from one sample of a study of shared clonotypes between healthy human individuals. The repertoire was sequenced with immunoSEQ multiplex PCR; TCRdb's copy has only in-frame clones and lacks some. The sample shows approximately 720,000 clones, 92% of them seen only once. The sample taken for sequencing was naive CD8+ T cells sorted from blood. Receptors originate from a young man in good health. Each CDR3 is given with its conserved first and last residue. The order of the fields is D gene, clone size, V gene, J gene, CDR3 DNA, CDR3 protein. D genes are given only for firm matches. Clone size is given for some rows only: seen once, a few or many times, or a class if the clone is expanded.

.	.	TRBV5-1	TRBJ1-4	TGCGCCAGCAGCTTGGACAGTGAAAAACTGTTTTTT	CASSLDSEKLFF
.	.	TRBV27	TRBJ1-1	TGTGCCAGCAGTCCCGAGGGGACTGAAGCTTTCTTT	CASSPEGTEAFF
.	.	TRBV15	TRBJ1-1	TGTGCCACCAGCAGAGAGGCCGGGGGGAACACTGAAGCTTTCTTT	CATSREAGGNTEAFF
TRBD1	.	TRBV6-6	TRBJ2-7	TGTGCCAGCAGTCCGGGACAGGGTATCTACGAGCAGTACTTC	CASSPGQGIYEQYF
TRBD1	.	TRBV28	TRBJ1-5	TGTGCCAGCAGTCCCTCCGGGACAGGGGGTGGCAATCAGCCCCAGCATTTT	CASSPSGTGGGNQPQHF
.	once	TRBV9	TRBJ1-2	TGTGCCAGCAGCGACAGGGTTTATGGCTACACCTTC	CASSDRVYGYTF
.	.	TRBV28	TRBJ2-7	TGTGCCAGCAGCGACAGGTCCTACGAGCAGTACTTC	CASSDRSYEQYF
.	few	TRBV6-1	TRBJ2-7	TGTGCCAGCGGACGGTCCTCCTACGAGCAGTACTTC	CASGRSSYEQYF
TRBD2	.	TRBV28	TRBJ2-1	TGTGCCACCGGTCCCAGCGGGAGGGCTGAGTATGAGCAGTTCTTC	CATGPSGRAEYEQFF
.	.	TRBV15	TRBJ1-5	TGTGCCACCAGCAGGGCGGGAAATCAGCCCCAGCATTTT	CATSRAGNQPQHF
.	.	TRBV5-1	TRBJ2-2	TGCGCCAGCAGCTTGGTGTGGACACAGAACACCGGGGAGCTGTTTTTT	CASSLVWTQNTGELFF
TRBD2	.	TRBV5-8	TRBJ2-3	TGTGCCAGCAGCCCGGGGACTAGCGGCACAGATACGCAGTATTTT	CASSPGTSGTDTQYF
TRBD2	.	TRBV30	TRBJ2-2	TGTGCCTGGATGAGCGGGATAAACACCGGGGAGCTGTTTTTT	CAWMSGINTGELFF
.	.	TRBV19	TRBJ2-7	TGTGCCAGTAGTATAAGCAGCTCCTCCTACGAGCAGTACTTC	CASSISSSSYEQYF
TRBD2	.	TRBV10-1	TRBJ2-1	TGCGCCAGCAGTGAGTCCCTGGGCGGGAGTAGACATGAGCAGTTCTTC	CASSESLGGSRHEQFF
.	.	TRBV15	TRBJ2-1	TGTGCCACCAGCAGGACAGGAGAATACAATGAGCAGTTCTTC	CATSRTGEYNEQFF
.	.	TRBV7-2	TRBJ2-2	TGTGCCAGCAGCTCCCAGCTTAACACCGGGGAGCTGTTTTTT	CASSSQLNTGELFF
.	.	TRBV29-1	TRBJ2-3	TGCAGCGTTGAAGATCTCCTAGCCAGCACAGATACGCAGTATTTT	CSVEDLLASTDTQYF
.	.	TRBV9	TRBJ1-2	TGTGCCAGCAGCGTGATTGAGACAGCTAACTATGGCTACACCTTC	CASSVIETANYGYTF
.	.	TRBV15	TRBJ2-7	TGTGCCACCAGCAGCGATAACTCCCACGAGCAGTACTTC	CATSSDNSHEQYF
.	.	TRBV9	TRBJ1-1	TGTGCCAGCAGCCGGGTTGCCACTGAAGCTTTCTTT	CASSRVATEAFF
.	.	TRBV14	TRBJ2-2	TGTGCCAGCAGCCCTTTCGGGAGTAAAGACGGGGAGCTGTTTTTT	CASSPFGSKDGELFF
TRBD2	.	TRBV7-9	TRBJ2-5	TGTGCCAGCAGTTTAGCGGGAGGCGAATCCCGAGAGACCCAGTACTTC	CASSLAGGESRETQYF
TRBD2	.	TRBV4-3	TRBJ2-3	TGCGCCAGCAGCCAGGGGCTAGCGGGGAACACAGATACGCAGTATTTT	CASSQGLAGNTDTQYF
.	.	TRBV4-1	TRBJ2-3	TGCGCCAGCAGTCACGGGCTCAGGAGCACAGATACGCAGTATTTT	CASSHGLRSTDTQYF
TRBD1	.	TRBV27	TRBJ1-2	TGTGCCAGCGCGGGACAGGGAAACTATGGCTACACCTTC	CASAGQGNYGYTF
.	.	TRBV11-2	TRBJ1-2	TGTGCCAGCAGCCACGGGGGGATTTATGGCTACACCTTC	CASSHGGIYGYTF
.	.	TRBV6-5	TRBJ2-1	TGTGCCAGCAGTTTAAGCGCGAATGAGCAGTTCTTC	CASSLSANEQFF
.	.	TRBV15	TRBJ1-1	TGTGCCACCGGAGAGGACACCAACACTGAAGCTTTCTTT	CATGEDTNTEAFF
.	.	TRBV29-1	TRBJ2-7	TGCAGCGTTTCGGGACTGGTCGAGCAGTACTTC	CSVSGLVEQYF
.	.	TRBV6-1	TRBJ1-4	TGTGCCAGCAGTGGGCGACGGTTGAATGAAAAACTGTTTTTT	CASSGRRLNEKLFF
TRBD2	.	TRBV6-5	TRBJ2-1	TGTGCCAGCAGTTTCGGACTAGCGGGAGGCAATGAGCAGTTCTTC	CASSFGLAGGNEQFF
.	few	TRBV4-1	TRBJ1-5	TGCGCCAGCAGCCAAGATCGCGGGGGTCTGGAGCCCCAGCATTTT	CASSQDRGGLEPQHF
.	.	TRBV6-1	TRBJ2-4	TGTGCCAGCAGGGGCGCGGGGTATATGGACATTCAGTACTTC	CASRGAGYMDIQYF
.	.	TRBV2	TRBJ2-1	TGTGCCGGTACGACAGGGCCAAAGGGGGGCAATGAGCAGTTCTTC	CAGTTGPKGGNEQFF
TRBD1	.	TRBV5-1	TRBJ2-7	TGCGCCAGCAGCTTGCATCCGGGACAGGGAACTTACGAGCAGTACTTC	CASSLHPGQGTYEQYF
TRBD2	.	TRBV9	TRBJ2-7	TGTGCCAGCAGCACCAGCGGGATTAGCTCCTACGAGCAGTACTTC	CASSTSGISSYEQYF
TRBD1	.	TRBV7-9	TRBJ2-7	TGTGCCAGCAGCTCGGCCGGGACAGGGTTCTACGAGCAGTACTTC	CASSSAGTGFYEQYF
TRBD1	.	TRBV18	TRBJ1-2	TGTGCCAGCTCACCCCCGGGACAGGGGCTCGCGGGGGGCTACACCTTC	CASSPPGQGLAGGYTF
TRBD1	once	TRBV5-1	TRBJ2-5	TGCGCCAGCAGCCTAAGGACAGGGACCCCCCAAGAGACCCAGTACTTC	CASSLRTGTPQETQYF
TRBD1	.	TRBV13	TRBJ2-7	TGTGCCAGCAGCTCCGGTGGGACAGAGATTTCCTACGAGCAGTACTTC	CASSSGGTEISYEQYF
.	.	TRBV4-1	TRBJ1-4	TGCGCCAGCAGCCAAGTAATCTCAGGAGCAACTAATGAAAAACTGTTTTTT	CASSQVISGATNEKLFF
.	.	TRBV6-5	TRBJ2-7	TGTGCCAGCAGCGAGTACTACGAGCAGTACTTC	CASSEYYEQYF
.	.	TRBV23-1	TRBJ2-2	TGCGCCAGCCCGGGACGGGTCCCTGACACCGGGGAGCTGTTTTTT	CASPGRVPDTGELFF
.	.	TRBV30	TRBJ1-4	TGTGCCTGGAGTCCCCCGGACCGTCGAGGGGATGAGGAACTGTTTTTT	CAWSPPDRRGDEELFF
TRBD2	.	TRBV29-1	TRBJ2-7	TGCAGCGCTGTTATTCGGGGGGGCTCCTACGAGCAGTACTTC	CSAVIRGGSYEQYF
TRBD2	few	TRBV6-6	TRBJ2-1	TGTGCCAGCAGTTACCTAGCGGGATGGGGCAATGAGCAGTTCTTC	CASSYLAGWGNEQFF
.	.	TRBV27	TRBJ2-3	TGTGCCAGCCAATCTATAGGCCAGGCCTCTTACACAGATACGCAGTATTTT	CASQSIGQASYTDTQYF
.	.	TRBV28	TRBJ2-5	TGTGCCAGCAGCCCCCGGGGGAGCCAAGAGACCCAGTACTTC	CASSPRGSQETQYF
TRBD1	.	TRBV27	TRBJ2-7	TGTGCCAGCAGATATGGTGGGACAGGTATCTACGAGCAGTACTTC	CASRYGGTGIYEQYF
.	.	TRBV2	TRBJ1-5	TGTGCCAGCAGCCCCTATAACAATCAGCCCCAGCATTTT	CASSPYNNQPQHF
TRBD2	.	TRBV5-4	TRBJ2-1	TGTGCCAGCAACGTGATGGGAGGGGACAATGAGCAGTTCTTC	CASNVMGGDNEQFF
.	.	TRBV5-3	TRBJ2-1	TGTGCCAGCAATGAGCAGTTCTTC	CASNEQFF
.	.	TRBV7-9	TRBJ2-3	TGTGCCAGCAGCCCTTCGTTAAGGGGCACAGATACGCAGTATTTT	CASSPSLRGTDTQYF
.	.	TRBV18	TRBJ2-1	TGTGCCAGCTCACCACGACAGGTCAAAAATGAGCAGTTCTTC	CASSPRQVKNEQFF
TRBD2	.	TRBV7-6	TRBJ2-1	TGTGCCAGCAGCTTAGAACTAGCGGGAGGGATCACCGGCAATGAGCAGTTCTTC	CASSLELAGGITGNEQFF
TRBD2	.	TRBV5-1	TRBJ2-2	TGCGCCAGCCGAGGGACTAGCGTTACCGGGGAGCTGTTTTTT	CASRGTSVTGELFF